This T cell receptor (beta chain) was captured in a study of cytomegalovirus exposure and HLA in healthy donors. Findings and caveats of the study: Later analysis identified a missense DCLRE1C variant that was linked to TCR beta V- and J-gene trimming.

To note about this clone: The target antigen is unknown.

CDR1 is LGHNA and CDR2 is YNFKEQ in the germline V gene. V was shortened by 3 bases and J by 1 base, with 6 bases between the two germline ends. This CDR3 is 13 amino acids long. It was with 60 Vbeta and 13 Jbeta primers that the PCR ran. Clones were sequenced by immunoSEQ multiplex PCR, and TCRdb holds only the in-frame ones, with some missing. The sample carries 150,000 to 200,000 clones, roughly 77% recorded once. The sequencing input was PBMCs. The clonotype was recovered from a male donor in good health and CMV-seronegative. This chain uses TRBV4-2 with TRBJ1-2; D is perhaps TRBD1 (6 bases). The CDR3 coding sequence is TGTGCCAGCAGCCAGGACAGTAACTATGGCTACACCTTC. The encoded protein is CASSQDSNYGYTF.